This T cell receptor (beta chain) was observed in a study of Graves' ophthalmopathy and Graves' hyperthyroidism. Background on the study: At the time of initial diagnosis and before any treatment, peripheral blood was collected. Whole-study results and caveats: A majority of expanded thyroid clonotypes exceeding 0.001 frequency were likewise present in blood.

PBMCs came from 7.5 to 10 ml of fresh peripheral blood. TCR beta CDR3 amplification used RNA transcripts. The workflow started with a first-round RT-PCR run with HTBI primers and then moved on to a second-round multiplex PCR. TCRdb reprocessed the multiplex PCR reads via MiXCR and lists one record per CDR3 protein. Of around 670,000 distinct CDR3 sequences listed, 35% to 50% are singletons. This CDR3 is 15 amino acids long. Trimming removed 1 base at V and 4 bases at J, with 14 bases between. From germline, CDR1 is SGHRS and CDR2 YFSETQ. The table lists this clonotype with a few counts. Its antigen is unknown.

This rearrangement joins TRBV5-1 to TRBJ1-2, with TRBD1 as a possible D gene (5 bases). The sequencing sample was made of peripheral blood. The clonotype comes from an adult man with Graves' ophthalmopathy. The CDR3: CASSLISGGGYGYTF. CDR3 nucleotide sequence: TGCGCCAGCAGCTTGATCTCCGGTGGGGGCTATGGCTACACCTTC.